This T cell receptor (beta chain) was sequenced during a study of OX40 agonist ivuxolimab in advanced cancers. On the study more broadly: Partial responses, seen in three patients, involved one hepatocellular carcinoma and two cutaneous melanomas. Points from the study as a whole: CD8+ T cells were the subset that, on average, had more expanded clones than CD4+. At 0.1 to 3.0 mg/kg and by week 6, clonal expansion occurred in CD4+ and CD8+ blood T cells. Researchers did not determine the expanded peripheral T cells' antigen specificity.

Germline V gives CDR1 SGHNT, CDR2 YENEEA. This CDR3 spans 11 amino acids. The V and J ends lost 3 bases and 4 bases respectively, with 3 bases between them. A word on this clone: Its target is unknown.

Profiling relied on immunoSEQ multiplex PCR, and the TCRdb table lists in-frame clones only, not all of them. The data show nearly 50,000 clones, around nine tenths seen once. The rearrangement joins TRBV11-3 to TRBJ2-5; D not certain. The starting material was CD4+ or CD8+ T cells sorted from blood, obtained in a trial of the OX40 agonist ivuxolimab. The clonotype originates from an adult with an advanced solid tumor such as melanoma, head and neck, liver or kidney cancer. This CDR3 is CASSFSETQYF. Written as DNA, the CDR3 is TGTGCCAGCAGCTTTTCAGAGACCCAGTACTTC.